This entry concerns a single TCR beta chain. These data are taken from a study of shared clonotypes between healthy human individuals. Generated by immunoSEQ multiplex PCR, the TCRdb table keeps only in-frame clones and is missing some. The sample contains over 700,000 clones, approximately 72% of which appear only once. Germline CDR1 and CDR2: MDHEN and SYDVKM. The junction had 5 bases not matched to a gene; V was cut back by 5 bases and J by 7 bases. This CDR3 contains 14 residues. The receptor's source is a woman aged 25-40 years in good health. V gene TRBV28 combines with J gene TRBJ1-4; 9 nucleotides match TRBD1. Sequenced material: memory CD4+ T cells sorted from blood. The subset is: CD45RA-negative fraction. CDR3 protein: CASSRDRATEKLFF. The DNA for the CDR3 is TGTGCCAGCAGTCGGGACAGGGCGACTGAAAAACTGTTTTTT.